Below are 15 T cell receptor beta chains sequenced from a single sample in a study of CD8 T cells in Susac syndrome. The RNA input was roughly 0.45 to 1 ug, and it was reverse transcribed with random hexamers. TCRdb fed the immunoSEQ multiplex PCR reads into MiXCR, producing one record per CDR3 protein. The data show some 130,000 distinct CDR3 sequences, 90% to 95% seen once. What was sequenced was CD4+ T cells from PBMCs. Receptors were obtained from a human donor with multiple sclerosis.

The chain combines TRBV3-1 with TRBJ1-2; no clear D gene. The V end was cut by 4 bases, the J end by 8 bases, with 14 bases between. CDR1 and CDR2 from the germline V gene are LGHDT and YNNKEL (reference sequence). This CDR3 comprises 13 residues. DNA for the CDR3: TGTGCCAGCAGCCCTAATATTCGGGGAGGCTACACCTTC. This codes for CASSPNIRGGYTF.

The chain combines TRBV12-3 or TRBV12-4 with TRBJ1-2, with a possible D match to TRBD1 (6 bases). Trimming removed 5 bases from V and 8 bases from J, with 12 bases in between. The CDR3 runs to 12 residues. The CDR3 protein is CASSRGDTGYTF. CDR3 nucleotides: TGTGCCAGCAGTCGGGGGGACACAGGCTACACCTTC.

This chain connects TRBV27 to TRBJ2-6; D is uncertain. Trimming removed 10 bases at V and 0 bases at J, with 7 bases between. The CDR3 loop spans 13 amino acids. Germline V CDR1 and CDR2: MNHEY, SMNVEV (reference sequence). DNA of the CDR3: TGTGCCACTAGTGCCTCTGGGGCCAACGTCCTGACTTTC. Residues: CATSASGANVLTF.

The rearrangement uses TRBV5-4 and TRBJ2-1, with TRBD2 identical over 12 bases. Germline V CDR1 and CDR2: SGHNT, YYREEE (reference sequence). The ends lost 5 bases at V and 7 bases at J; junction bases unmatched: 7. This CDR3 spans 15 amino acids. CDR3 region: CASSLRLAGVNEQFF. The CDR3 DNA reads TGTGCCAGCAGTCTCCGACTAGCGGGGGTAAATGAGCAGTTCTTC. The full variable domain, in which reference TRBV5-4 and TRBJ2-1 provide the parts outside the CDR3, is ETGVTQSPTHLIKTRGQQVTLRCSSQSGHNTVSWYQQALGQGPQFIFQYYREEENGRGNFPPRFSGLQFPNYSSELNVNALELDDSALYLCASSLRLAGVNEQFFGPGTRLTVL.

The chain combines TRBV30 with TRBJ2-7; D ambiguous. V lost 3 bases and J 4 bases, leaving 4 bases between the germline ends. This CDR3 region has 10 residues. Germline CDR1 GTSNPN, CDR2 SVGIG (reference sequence). The CDR3 DNA follows: TGTGCCTGGAGCGCGTACGAGCAGTACTTC. Its translation: CAWSAYEQYF.

V usage is TRBV9 and J usage is TRBJ2-7, with D uncertain. Trimming left V 1 base short and J 6 bases short, with 8 bases between. Germline V CDR1 and CDR2: SGDLS, YYNGEE. CDR3 size: 12 residues. DNA of the CDR3: TGTGCCAGCAGCGTATTCGGCGGCGAGCAGTACTTC. Translated, it gives CASSVFGGEQYF.

The chain uses TRBV2 and TRBJ1-4; 11 bases fit TRBD1. The CDR3 runs 15 residues. Germline loops: CDR1 SNHLY, CDR2 FYNNEI. J gave up 3 bases and V 6 bases, and 3 bases lay outside the gene matches. CDR3 sequence (DNA): TGTGCCAGCAGGGCGGGACAGGGGGCTAATGAAAAACTGTTTTTT. This translates into CASRAGQGANEKLFF.

CDR3: CASSRRGLSSDTQYF. The CDR3, as DNA: TGTGCCAGCAGCCGCAGGGGGCTAAGCTCAGATACGCAGTATTTT. The V call is TRBV11-2, the J call TRBJ2-3, with 8 bases that match TRBD1. The V segment lost 5 bases and the J segment 4 bases; nucleotides outside the gene matches: 8. The CDR3 is 15 amino acids. Germline V gene sequence: CDR1 SGHAT, CDR2 FQNNGV.

The chain has TRBV7-9 and TRBJ1-2; 11 bases are a match to TRBD1. The germline gives CDR1 SEHNR, CDR2 FQNEAQ (reference sequence). CDR3 length: 17 residues. The V and J ends lost 3 bases and 0 bases, in that order; junction bases with no gene match: 6. The CDR3 spells CASSFGTGGAANYGYTF. The CDR3 DNA follows: TGTGCCAGCAGCTTCGGGACAGGGGGGGCAGCTAACTATGGCTACACCTTC.

The J gene is TRBJ2-7, the V gene TRBV9, with a possible D match to TRBD2 (6 bases). Germline CDR1 is SGDLS and CDR2 is YYNGEE. CDR3 length equals 15 residues. Between the trimmed V and J ends, which lost 3 bases and 0 bases, there was a span of 13 bases. This CDR3 reads CASSAEGLPSYEQYF. Here the CDR3 DNA reads TGTGCCAGCAGCGCGGAGGGTCTCCCCTCCTACGAGCAGTACTTC. Using reference TRBV9 and TRBJ2-7 for the parts outside the CDR3, the full variable domain is DSGVTQTPKHLITATGQRVTLRCSPRSGDLSVYWYQQSLDQGLQFLIQYYNGEERAKGNILERFSAQQFPDLHSELNLSSLELGDSALYFCASSAEGLPSYEQYFGPGTRLTVT.

This clonotype came up once. The V and J genes are TRBV19 and TRBJ2-1; TRBD1 matches at 9 bases. The V segment lost 4 bases and the J segment 4 bases; nucleotides outside the gene matches: 5. The CDR3 is 15 amino acids. The germline V gene encodes CDR1 LNHDA and CDR2 SQIVND (reference sequence). DNA of the CDR3: TGTGCCAGTAGTACCCCCGGGACAGGGTACAATGAGCAGTTCTTC. Protein: CASSTPGTGYNEQFF. Drawing the rest from reference TRBV19 and TRBJ2-1, the complete variable domain is DGGITQSPKYLFRKEGQNVTLSCEQNLNHDAMYWYRQDPGQGLRLIYYSQIVNDFQKGDIAEGYSVSREKKESFPLTVTSAQKNPTAFYLCASSTPGTGYNEQFFGPGTRLTVL.

V and J are TRBV5-1 and TRBJ2-5; D possibly corresponds to TRBD1 (6 bases). In germline, CDR1 is SGHRS, CDR2 YFSETQ. V dropped 5 bases and J dropped 3 bases, with 17 bases sitting between them. The length of the CDR3 is 15 residues. The CDR3 reads CASSMTGPPEETQYF. Here the CDR3 DNA reads TGCGCCAGCAGTATGACAGGACCGCCGGAAGAGACCCAGTACTTC. The entire variable domain, with the rest obtained from reference TRBV5-1 and TRBJ2-5, is as follows: KAGVTQTPRYLIKTRGQQVTLSCSPISGHRSVSWYQQTPGQGLQFLFEYFSETQRNKGNFPGRFSGRQFSNSRSEMNVSTLELGDSALYLCASSMTGPPEETQYFGPGTRLLVL.

This chain connects TRBV7-2 to TRBJ2-3; tentatively, D is TRBD1 or TRBD2 (6 bases each). CDR3 size: 15 residues. The germline V gene has CDR1 SGHTA and CDR2 FQGNSA. With 3 bases removed from V and 3 bases from J, the gap between germline ends came to 13 bases. Here the CDR3 DNA reads TGTGCCAGCAGCTTCGCGAGGGGGGCTACAGATACGCAGTATTTT. Its translation: CASSFARGATDTQYF.

The chain combines TRBV19 with TRBJ2-1; D might be TRBD2 (6 bases). Trimming left V 5 bases short and J 6 bases short, with 11 bases between. CDR1 and CDR2 (germline): LNHDA, SQIVND (reference sequence). This CDR3 contains 13 residues. The DNA of the CDR3 is TGTGCCAGTAGTCCAGGAGGGTCCAATGAGCAGTTCTTC. Translation: CASSPGGSNEQFF.

The chain employs TRBV5-1 and TRBJ2-2, with TRBD2 matching over 7 bases. CDR1 SGHRS and CDR2 YFSETQ come from the germline V gene. There are 15 residues in the CDR3. The ends lost 6 bases at V and 5 bases at J; junction bases unmatched: 10. This chain's CDR3 is CASTSGLDSTGELFF. CDR3 bases: TGCGCCAGCACATCAGGACTAGACAGTACCGGGGAGCTGTTTTTT.